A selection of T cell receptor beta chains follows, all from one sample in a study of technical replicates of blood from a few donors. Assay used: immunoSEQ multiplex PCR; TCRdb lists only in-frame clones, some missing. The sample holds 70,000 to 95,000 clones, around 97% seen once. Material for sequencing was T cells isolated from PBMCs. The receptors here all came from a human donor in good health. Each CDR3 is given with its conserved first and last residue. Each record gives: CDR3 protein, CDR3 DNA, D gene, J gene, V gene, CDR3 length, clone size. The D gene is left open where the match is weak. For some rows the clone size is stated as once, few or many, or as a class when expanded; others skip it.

CASSIVAGQGKYSGNTIYF	TGTGCCAGTAGTATAGTAGCGGGGCAGGGAAAATACTCTGGAAACACCATATATTTT	-	TRBJ1-3	TRBV19	19	once
CASSPLEPNQPQHF	TGTGCCAGCAGTCCGCTAGAGCCTAATCAGCCCCAGCATTTT	-	TRBJ1-5	TRBV28	14	once
CATSIPGTGDEKLFF	TGTGCCACCAGCATACCCGGGACAGGGGACGAAAAACTGTTTTTT	TRBD1	TRBJ1-4	TRBV15	15	-
CASITAGASTGELFF	TGTGCCAGCATAACTGCGGGAGCGAGTACCGGGGAGCTGTTTTTT	TRBD2	TRBJ2-2	TRBV13	15	-
CASSYFGSSYEQYF	TGTGCCAGCAGTTATTTCGGGAGCTCCTACGAGCAGTACTTC	-	TRBJ2-7	TRBV6-5	14	-
CSVEGGQGASYEQYF	TGCAGCGTTGAGGGGGGGCAGGGGGCAAGCTACGAGCAGTACTTC	-	TRBJ2-7	TRBV29-1	15	-
CASRWDRDTEAFF	TGCGCCAGCAGATGGGACAGGGACACTGAAGCTTTCTTT	TRBD1	TRBJ1-1	TRBV5-1	13	-
CASSLATQGPEAFF	TGTGCCAGCAGCTTAGCGACACAGGGGCCTGAAGCTTTCTTT	TRBD1	TRBJ1-1	TRBV7-8	14	-
CASSAGNAGELFF	TGTGCCAGCAGCGCCGGTAACGCAGGGGAGCTGTTTTTT	-	TRBJ2-2	TRBV5-5	13	once
CSARTGRKLFF	TGCAGTGCGAGGACAGGGCGGAAACTGTTTTTT	TRBD1	TRBJ1-4	TRBV20-1	11	few
CASSSLPDRVGDEQFF	TGCGCCAGCAGCTCCCTTCCGGACAGGGTAGGCGATGAGCAGTTCTTC	TRBD1	TRBJ2-1	TRBV5-1	16	-
CASSEGLAGGNNEQFF	TGTGCCAGCAGTGAAGGGTTAGCGGGAGGGAATAATGAGCAGTTCTTC	TRBD2	TRBJ2-1	TRBV6-1	16	-
CASASRDEQYF	TGTGCCAGCGCAAGCAGGGACGAGCAGTACTTC	-	TRBJ2-7	TRBV6-5	11	-
CASSGDTTQETQYF	TGTGCCAGCAGCGGGGACACCACCCAAGAGACCCAGTACTTC	-	TRBJ2-5	TRBV9	14	-
CASSQILMRDNNEQFF	TGCGCCAGCAGCCAGATCCTAATGCGGGATAACAATGAGCAGTTCTTC	-	TRBJ2-1	TRBV4-1	16	-
CASSSLAFQETQYF	TGTGCCAGCAGCTCCCTAGCGTTTCAAGAGACCCAGTACTTC	-	TRBJ2-5	TRBV7-8	14	-
CASRKLANTEAFF	TGTGCCAGCAGAAAGTTGGCGAACACTGAAGCTTTCTTT	-	TRBJ1-1	TRBV27	13	-
CASSVGGSASNYGYTF	TGTGCCAGCAGCGTAGGTGGCAGCGCATCTAACTATGGCTACACCTTC	-	TRBJ1-2	TRBV9	16	-
CASSFLAGTYNEQFF	TGTGCCAGCAGCTTTCTGGCAGGGACCTACAATGAGCAGTTCTTC	-	TRBJ2-1	TRBV7-2	15	-
CAIRGGASYTEAFF	TGTGCCATCCGGGGGGGAGCCAGTTATACTGAAGCTTTCTTT	-	TRBJ1-1	TRBV10-3	14	-
CAISDHRGGDQETQYF	TGTGCCATCAGTGACCACAGGGGCGGCGACCAAGAGACCCAGTACTTC	TRBD1	TRBJ2-5	TRBV10-3	16	-
CASSLAQREPYNEQFF	TGTGCCAGCAGCTTAGCGCAACGGGAACCCTACAATGAGCAGTTCTTC	-	TRBJ2-1	TRBV7-9	16	-
CASSLLTQGSYEQYF	TGTGCCAGCAGTCTCCTAACTCAGGGGAGCTACGAGCAGTACTTC	-	TRBJ2-7	TRBV28	15	-
CASTPRDEQFF	TGTGCCAGCACCCCCCGCGATGAGCAGTTCTTC	-	TRBJ2-1	TRBV11-2	11	-
CASSYSHRDTLREQYF	TGTGCCAGCAGTTACTCCCACCGGGACACATTACGCGAGCAGTACTTC	-	TRBJ2-7	TRBV6-5	16	-
CASSEQDNYGYTF	TGTGCCAGCAGTGAACAGGATAACTATGGCTACACCTTC	-	TRBJ1-2	TRBV6-1	13	-
CASSQSLAGIVETQYF	TGTGCCAGCAGCCAATCACTAGCGGGAATCGTAGAGACCCAGTACTTC	TRBD2	TRBJ2-5	TRBV5-8	16	once
CASSRTENTEAFF	TGTGCCAGCAGCCGGACAGAGAACACTGAAGCTTTCTTT	-	TRBJ1-1	TRBV7-9	13	few
CASSIPWGQDQPQHF	TGTGCCAGTAGTATCCCATGGGGACAGGATCAGCCCCAGCATTTT	TRBD1	TRBJ1-5	TRBV19	15	-
CASNIGQKPQHF	TGTGCTAGTAATATAGGACAGAAGCCCCAGCATTTT	-	TRBJ1-5	TRBV19	12	-
CASSSTSEQFF	TGTGCCAGCAGCTCAACTAGTGAGCAGTTCTTC	-	TRBJ2-1	TRBV5-4	11	-
CASSGGYQPQHF	TGTGCCAGCAGTGGGGGCTATCAGCCCCAGCATTTT	-	TRBJ1-5	TRBV2	12	-
CAGQTRDTYEQYF	TGTGCCGGACAGACACGGGACACCTACGAGCAGTACTTC	-	TRBJ2-7	TRBV28	13	-
CASSIGTNNEKLFF	TGTGCCAGTAGTATAGGGACAAATAATGAAAAACTGTTTTTT	-	TRBJ1-4	TRBV19	14	-
CASSVSRDREHGYTF	TGTGCCAGTAGTGTAAGCCGGGACAGGGAACATGGCTACACCTTC	TRBD1	TRBJ1-2	TRBV19	15	-
CASSGTSVYNEQFF	TGTGCCAGCAGTGGGACTAGCGTCTACAATGAGCAGTTCTTC	TRBD2	TRBJ2-1	TRBV6-5	14	-
CASRDTIYNEQFF	TGCGCCAGCAGAGATACAATCTACAATGAGCAGTTCTTC	-	TRBJ2-1	TRBV4-1	13	-
CASSIRQSDTEAFF	TGTGCCAGTAGTATAAGACAGTCCGACACTGAAGCTTTCTTT	-	TRBJ1-1	TRBV19	14	-
CATSRDSLQGLSEAFF	TGTGCCACCAGCAGAGATTCCCTGCAGGGCCTTTCTGAAGCTTTCTTT	-	TRBJ1-1	TRBV15	16	-
CASWGGAGEENEQFF	TGTGCCAGCTGGGGTGGGGCGGGAGAGGAGAATGAGCAGTTCTTC	TRBD2	TRBJ2-1	TRBV6-5	15	-
CASSFRTGGGYTF	TGTGCCAGCAGTTTTAGGACAGGCGGTGGCTACACCTTC	TRBD1	TRBJ1-2	TRBV27	13	-